Presented here are 27 T cell receptor beta chains from one specimen sequenced in a study of regulatory T cells in long-lasting Graves disease. CDR3 regions were amplified by Arm-PCR using iRepertoire HTBI primers to build TCR beta libraries. TCRdb itself ran the multiplex PCR reads through MiXCR, one entry per CDR3 protein. The repertoire has around 450,000 distinct CDR3 sequences, 14% to 15% of them found once; the top ten carry 15% to 20%. Time point defined: newly diagnosed GD, antithyroid drugs for less than 3 months. The TCR library used RNA extracted from PBMCs. The sample also formed part of further work on T cells in Graves' hyperthyroidism and ophthalmopathy.

Sequencing used peripheral blood mononuclear cells (PBMCs), obtained at new diagnosis, from a patient treated with antithyroid drugs. These receptors came from a woman in her 30s with Graves disease.

There are many counts of this clonotype. The rearrangement links TRBV2 to TRBJ2-7; TRBD2 matches 9 bases. J gave up 6 bases and V 3 bases, and 12 bases lay outside the gene matches. CDR1 SNHLY and CDR2 FYNNEI come from the germline V gene. This CDR3 is built from 16 residues. The CDR3 spells CASSEGFASGISEQYF. CDR3 bases: TGTGCCAGCAGTGAGGGTTTCGCTAGCGGGATCTCCGAGCAGTACTTC.

This clonotype was seen at least ten times. The genes are TRBV12-3 or TRBV12-4 and TRBJ1-2; D uncertain. This CDR3 spans 15 amino acids. Trimming cost V 3 bases and J 4 bases, with 15 bases left between them. CDR3 nucleotides: TGTGCCAGCAGTTTGCGGGGTAGTCTGATCTATGGCTACACCTTC. The encoded protein is CASSLRGSLIYGYTF.

This chain connects TRBV7-9 to TRBJ2-4; perhaps TRBD1 as D (6 bases). This CDR3 region has 15 residues. With 6 bases removed from V and 4 bases from J, the gap between germline ends came to 16 bases. The germline V gene encodes CDR1 SEHNR and CDR2 FQNEAQ (reference sequence). DNA of the CDR3: TGTGCCAGCAGTCAGACAGGTCCCACTAAAAACATTCAGTACTTC. Its protein product is CASSQTGPTKNIQYF.

This clonotype was recorded many times. V and J are TRBV30 and TRBJ2-1; 7 positions match TRBD1. Germline loops: CDR1 GTSNPN, CDR2 SVGIG (reference sequence). V was pared by 3 bases and J by 7 bases, with 9 bases of the junction left unmatched. There are 14 residues in the CDR3. The DNA for the CDR3 is TGTGCCTGGAGCCGAGACAGGGATGCGAATGAGCAGTTCTTC. Translating it yields CAWSRDRDANEQFF. The variable domain in full, with the rest retrieved from reference TRBV30 and TRBJ2-1, is SQTIHQWPATLVQPVGSPLSLECTVEGTSNPNLYWYRQAAGRGLQLLFYSVGIGQISSEVPQNLSASRPQDRQFILSSKKLLLSDSGFYLCAWSRDRDANEQFFGPGTRLTVL.

The chain combines TRBV12-3 or TRBV12-4 with TRBJ2-3; tentative D call: TRBD1 (5 bases). Trimming removed 1 base from V and 2 bases from J, with 13 bases in between. This CDR3 has 16 residues. The CDR3 DNA reads TGTGCCAGCAGTTTAGGGGTTGCACAGGACACAGATACGCAGTATTTT. Its protein product is CASSLGVAQDTDTQYF.

The CDR3, as DNA: TGTGCCAGTAGTCCACTGATCGGTTCCGGTGAAGCTTTCTTT. It codes for CASSPLIGSGEAFF. This sequence joins TRBV19 and TRBJ1-1; D is unresolved. V was pared by 5 bases and J by 7 bases, with 17 bases between. The germline V gene encodes CDR1 LNHDA and CDR2 SQIVND (reference sequence). The CDR3 is made up of 14 amino acids.

The CDR3, as DNA: TGCAGCGTTTCCGTGACAGGTCAAAATGAAAAACTGTTTTTT. Translation: CSVSVTGQNEKLFF. The chain carries TRBV29-1 and TRBJ1-4; D is perhaps TRBD1 (6 bases). CDR1 SQVTM and CDR2 ANQGSEA come from the germline V gene. V dropped 5 bases and J dropped 5 bases, with 15 bases sitting between them. CDR3 size: 14 residues.

This clonotype was recorded at least ten times. V usage is TRBV7-9 and J usage is TRBJ2-1, with a possible D match to TRBD1 (5 bases). V dropped 7 bases and J dropped 4 bases, with 11 bases sitting between them. Germline CDR1 reads SEHNR; CDR2 reads FQNEAQ (reference sequence). The CDR3 is 13 residues long. CDR3 residues: CASTRQGYNEQFF. CDR3 in DNA: TGTGCCAGCACCAGGCAGGGTTACAATGAGCAGTTCTTC.

About this clonotype: A much larger clone is a single base away; this may be a read error. The chain links TRBV11-2 to TRBJ2-5; TRBD2 matches at 14 bases. Germline loops: CDR1 SGHAT, CDR2 FQNNGV. This CDR3 comprises 17 residues. V was pared by 6 bases and J by 11 bases, with 17 bases of the junction left unmatched. CDR3 region: CASRGLRGTSGSGEQYF. CDR3 coding DNA: TGTGCCAGCAGAGGGCTGCGAGGGACTAGCGGGAGTGGTGAGCAGTACTTC. Variable domain in full (rest from reference TRBV11-2 and TRBJ2-5): EAGVAQSPRYKIIEKRQSVAFWCNPISGHATLYWYQQILGQGPKLLIQFQNNGVVDDSQLPKDRFSAERLKGVDSTLKIQPAKLEDSAVYLCASRGLRGTSGSGEQYFGPGTRLLVL.

This clonotype has more than one count but fewer than ten. The V gene is TRBV6-1, the J gene TRBJ1-2, with D hard to call. The CDR3 is made up of 14 amino acids. Trimming took 5 bases from V and 3 from J, leaving 13 bases between them. The germline CDR1 and CDR2 sequences are MNHNS and SASEGT. The CDR3 protein is CASSPMTGHYGYTF. The CDR3 DNA reads TGTGCCAGCAGTCCAATGACGGGTCACTATGGCTACACCTTC.

V is TRBV15 and J is TRBJ2-7; 8 bases agree with TRBD2. The germline V gene encodes CDR1 LNHNV and CDR2 YYDKDF (reference sequence). V lost 1 base to trimming and J lost 3 bases; unmatched junction nucleotides: 5. This CDR3 is built from 15 residues. The CDR3 bases are TGTGCCACCAGCAGAGGACGGGAGGGGGTCTACGAGCAGTACTTC. This encodes CATSRGREGVYEQYF. Combining the CDR3 with reference TRBV15 and TRBJ2-7 gives the whole variable domain DAMVIQNPRYQVTQFGKPVTLSCSQTLNHNVMYWYQQKSSQAPKLLFHYYDKDFNNEADTPDNFQSRRPNTSFCFLDIRSPGLGDTAMYLCATSRGREGVYEQYFGPGTRLTVT.

This clonotype was recorded at least ten times. V is TRBV11-3 and J is TRBJ1-6; D gene ambiguous. V lost 2 bases and J lost 7, with 12 bases in between. This CDR3 comprises 15 residues. The V gene's germline CDR1 is SGHNT and CDR2 YENEEA. The CDR3 sequence is CASSLRQDGNSPLHF. The CDR3 coding sequence is TGTGCCAGCAGCTTAAGGCAGGATGGAAATTCACCCCTCCACTTT.

DNA of the CDR3: TGTGCCAGCAGCTTAGATTTGGTCACCCACACTGAAGCTTTCTTT. Translated: CASSLDLVTHTEAFF. The chain combines TRBV7-9 with TRBJ1-1; D gene unclear. CDR1 is SEHNR and CDR2 is FQNEAQ in the germline V gene (reference sequence). This CDR3 is 15 amino acids long. Between the trimmed V and J ends, which lost 1 base and 3 bases, there was a span of 12 bases.

This clonotype was seen ten or more times. This chain links TRBV7-9 with TRBJ1-1; D is perhaps TRBD1 (5 bases). The CDR3 is 18 residues long. Trimming took 5 bases from V and 4 from J, leaving 26 bases between them. Germline V gene lookup returns CDR1 SEHNR and CDR2 FQNEAQ (reference sequence). CDR3 coding DNA: TGTGCCAGCAGCCCCAGGGACGCTGTGGGGTCGCTGGCCACTGAAGCTTTCTTT. As protein: CASSPRDAVGSLATEAFF.

This clonotype was detected a few times. The chain recombines TRBV19 with TRBJ1-5; TRBD1 is a possible D gene (6 bases). V gave up 7 bases and J gave up 5 bases, with 15 bases separating them. The V gene's germline CDR1 is LNHDA and CDR2 SQIVND (reference sequence). CDR3 size: 14 residues. The DNA for the CDR3 is TGTGCCAGTACCCGGTCAGGGGCCTATCAGCCCCAGCATTTT. Translation gives CASTRSGAYQPQHF.

The CDR3 region is CATSDPRTSGTDEQFF. The CDR3 region has the DNA TGTGCCACCAGTGATCCTCGGACTAGCGGGACAGATGAGCAGTTCTTC. J is TRBJ2-1 and V is TRBV24-1; the match to TRBD2 covers 12 bases. There are 16 residues in the CDR3. Germline V gene sequence: CDR1 KGHDR, CDR2 SFDVKD. Unmatched junction bases numbered 7, after V lost 3 bases and J lost 8 bases.

This clonotype appeared many times. The chain combines TRBV20-1 with TRBJ1-1; D unclear. V lost 1 base to trimming and J lost 1 base, with 10 bases between them. This CDR3 contains 14 residues. Germline V lookup: CDR1 DFQATT, CDR2 SNEGSKA (reference sequence). DNA of the CDR3: TGCAGTGCTAGAGTGACGATTTCGAACACTGAAGCTTTCTTT. Translated, it gives CSARVTISNTEAFF.

The chain couples TRBV12-3 or TRBV12-4 to TRBJ1-1; D gene unclear. The CDR3 totals 13 residues. The V end was cut by 1 base, the J end by 8 bases, with 11 bases between. In nucleotides, the CDR3 is TGTGCCAGCAGTTTAGAGAAGGGCTACGAAGCTTTCTTT. It translates to CASSLEKGYEAFF.

Worth noting for this clonotype: A much larger clone lies a single base off, so this may be a read error. V gene TRBV11-2 combines with J gene TRBJ2-7; D gene ambiguous. Per germline, CDR1 SGHAT and CDR2 FQNNGV. The CDR3 covers 16 residues. The CDR3 region has the DNA TGTGCCAGCAGCTTAGAGGGAAGGGCCCTCACCTACGAGCAGTGCTTC. Protein sequence: CASSLEGRALTYEQCF.

There are many counts of this clonotype. The V call is TRBV2, the J call TRBJ2-1; possibly TRBD2 for D (5 bases). The V gene's germline CDR1 is SNHLY and CDR2 FYNNEI. V lost 11 bases, J lost 4 bases, and 15 bases lay in between. The CDR3 consists of 13 residues. CDR3 bases: TGTGCCTCTAAAAAAGAGGGTTACAATGAGCAGTTCTTC. Its translation: CASKKEGYNEQFF.

This clonotype has a count of ten or more. The rearrangement links TRBV28 to TRBJ1-1; D gene uncertain. The CDR3 has 15 amino acids. The germline V gene encodes CDR1 MDHEN and CDR2 SYDVKM. V dropped 3 bases and J dropped 11 bases, with 22 bases sitting between them. The CDR3 spells CASSFVGEPGLEAFF. The CDR3 DNA reads as TGTGCCAGCAGTTTTGTCGGGGAGCCGGGATTGGAGGCTTTCTTT.

V is TRBV14 and J is TRBJ1-4, with D possibly matching TRBD1 (6 bases). Germline V CDR1 and CDR2: SGHDN, FVKESK. V gave up 4 bases and J gave up 6 bases, with 18 bases separating them. The length of the CDR3 is 16 residues. The CDR3 sequence is CASSLLPGVGDEKLFF. The CDR3 DNA follows: TGTGCCAGCAGCCTTCTACCAGGGGTGGGAGATGAAAAACTGTTTTTT. The variable domain in full, with the rest retrieved from reference TRBV14 and TRBJ1-4, is EAGVTQFPSHSVIEKGQTVTLRCDPISGHDNLYWYRRVMGKEIKFLLHFVKESKQDESGMPNNRFLAERTGGTYSTLKVQPAELEDSGVYFCASSLLPGVGDEKLFFGSGTQLSVL.

This clonotype occurred a few times. A far larger clone is off by one base, so a read error is likely. The chain has TRBV5-1 and TRBJ2-7; the match to TRBD1 covers 7 bases. Germline CDR1 reads SGHRS; CDR2 reads YFSETQ. The CDR3 spans 16 residues. V lost 0 bases, J lost 7 bases, and 13 bases stayed unmatched. CDR3 DNA: TGCGCCAGCAGCTTGGCCGACAGGGTCACACACAATGAGCAGTACTTC. Its protein is CASSLADRVTHNEQYF.

This clonotype was recorded a few times. The CDR3 region is CASTGLAGTGTFF. The CDR3 DNA is TGTGCCAGCACCGGACTAGCGGGAACGGGTACGTTCTTC. The chain recombines TRBV6-1 with TRBJ2-1, with 12 bases fitting TRBD2. The CDR3 sequence is 13 residues long. The V segment lost 7 bases and the J segment 15 bases; nucleotides outside the gene matches: 10. The V gene's germline CDR1 is MNHNS and CDR2 SASEGT.

The chain uses TRBV20-1 and TRBJ2-7; a weak D match, TRBD1 (8 bases). Germline CDR1 reads DFQATT; CDR2 reads SNEGSKA (reference sequence). Between the trimmed V and J ends, which lost 5 bases and 5 bases, there was a span of 16 bases. This CDR3 has 13 amino acids. The CDR3 bases are TGCAGTGCTGACGACAGGGGAGGGGACGAGCAGTACTTC. It translates to CSADDRGGDEQYF.

This clonotype was seen ten or more times. This sequence joins TRBV7-2 and TRBJ2-3; D is perhaps TRBD1 (5 bases). Trimming left V 1 base short and J 2 bases short, with 10 bases between. The CDR3 has 15 amino acids. The germline CDR1 and CDR2 sequences are SGHTA and FQGNSA. For the CDR3, the DNA is TGTGCCAGCAGCTTAGGTCGACAGACCACAGATACGCAGTATTTT. Amino acid sequence: CASSLGRQTTDTQYF.

V and J are TRBV14 and TRBJ2-1; 8 bases align to TRBD2. The V segment lost 2 bases and the J segment 6 bases; nucleotides outside the gene matches: 9. The CDR3 spans 16 residues. Per germline, CDR1 SGHDN and CDR2 FVKESK. CDR3 sequence (DNA): TGTGCCAGCAGCCAATTAACGGGAGGGCCTAGCAATGAGCAGTTCTTC. Amino acid sequence: CASSQLTGGPSNEQFF.